The clone carrying this T cell receptor (beta chain) is labeled medium-sized (0.01 to 0.1%). Its antigen is still unknown. The data are from a study of metastatic and nonmetastatic thyroid tumors. Turning to the study itself: Repertoire comparisons spanned blood and tumor or nodule tissue from malignant and benign thyroid patients. Study-wide results and caveats: Significantly higher TCR beta diversity was reportedly seen in malignant thyroid tumors than benign nodules, in blood and tumor.

Trimming removed 4 bases from V and 7 bases from J; junction bases left unmatched: 5. CDR3 length: 15 amino acids. CDR1 is MNHNS, CDR2 SASEGT, per germline. Authors' analysis steps: Across clinicopathological groups, CDR3 differences served as the basis for building a distant-metastasis classifier for papillary thyroid cancer. TCRdb redid the clone calls on the PCR reads using MiXCR. None of the V and J calls come from the authors' own analysis; TCRdb made them. This sample carries 30,000 to 40,000 clones, roughly 19% of them seen once, and the ten largest clones take 9.5% to 15%. Not a single patient had been given any form of treatment at any point before undergoing thyroid surgery.

Sequencing used blood. The chain is built from TRBV6-1 and TRBJ1-6, with TRBD1 matching 9 bases. This receptor was taken from a male donor with papillary thyroid cancer or a benign thyroid nodule (not recorded which). Some clones in this sample may be carry-over from other donors' samples. CDR3 loop: CASSVDRGANSPLHF. DNA of the CDR3: TGTGCCAGCAGTGTGGACAGGGGCGCGAATTCACCCCTCCACTTT.